The source of this TCR beta chain is a study of T-cell reconstitution after alpha-beta-depleted transplantation in children. Study conclusions and caveats: The study reportedly traced alpha-beta T cells about two months after transplant to several hundred expanded graft clones. Surviving recipient T cells and intrathymic progenitors accounted for some patients' high TCRbeta diversity at day 60. Newly generated T cells supplied most T-cell counts and diversity one year post-transplant.

A TCRbeta library incorporating unique molecular identifiers was prepared. TCRdb reprocessed the PCR reads via MiXCR and lists one record per CDR3 protein. Here the sample spans roughly 49,000 distinct CDR3 sequences, about a tenth being singletons. This clonotype has just one count. Antigen unknown. The TCR comes from a male patient between 2 and 15 years old who had a stem cell transplant for chronic granulomatous disease, so the T cells may come from the graft donor. The input for sequencing was PBMCs, mostly from graft donor cells, taken 60 days after TCRalphabeta/CD19-depleted stem cell transplant.

CDR3 region: CASSLASGGVHEQFF. For the CDR3, the DNA is TGCGCCAGCAGCTTGGCAAGCGGGGGGGTCCATGAGCAGTTCTTC. The rearrangement joins TRBV5-1 to TRBJ2-1; TRBD2 matches 10 bases. This CDR3 region has 15 residues. J gave up 8 bases and V 0 bases, and 5 bases lay outside the gene matches. Per the germline V gene, CDR1 is SGHRS and CDR2 is YFSETQ.